The 17 T cell receptor beta chains presented below share a single source sample, sequenced in a study of blood T cell repertoires in COVID-19. Repertoires were generated with immunoSEQ multiplex PCR, while TCRdb's copy carries only in-frame clones and drops some. The sample carries about 130,000 clones, about 90% recorded once. Input material: peripheral blood. The receptor source for this set is a woman aged 45-65 years who had recovered from COVID-19.

This chain links TRBV20-1 with TRBJ1-4; the D is unclear. Trimming cost V 7 bases and J 6 bases, with 9 bases left between them. Germline V gene lookup returns CDR1 DFQATT and CDR2 SNEGSKA (reference sequence). The CDR3 extends over 11 amino acids. CDR3 region: CSVLDYEKLFF. The CDR3 DNA reads TGCAGTGTATTAGATTATGAAAAACTGTTTTTT.

Written as DNA, the CDR3 is TGTGCCAGCAGCTTGTTTGGGGGAGGGCCGACAGATACGCAGTATTTT. Its translation: CASSLFGGGPTDTQYF. This sequence joins TRBV5-4 and TRBJ2-3; 7 bases are a match to TRBD2. Germline loops: CDR1 SGHNT, CDR2 YYREEE (reference sequence). Trimming took 1 base from V and 3 from J; bases not matched to a gene: 8. The CDR3 covers 16 residues. Based on the CDR3 plus reference TRBV5-4 and TRBJ2-3, the full variable domain is ETGVTQSPTHLIKTRGQQVTLRCSSQSGHNTVSWYQQALGQGPQFIFQYYREEENGRGNFPPRFSGLQFPNYSSELNVNALELDDSALYLCASSLFGGGPTDTQYFGPGTRLTVL.

CDR3: CASTPERLGGYTF. The CDR3 DNA is TGTGCCAGCACCCCCGAGAGGCTCGGGGGCTACACCTTC. The rearrangement links TRBV2 to TRBJ1-2, with no clear D. The CDR3 loop spans 13 amino acids. V shed 7 bases and J shed 8 bases, with 17 bases lying between them. CDR1 is SNHLY, CDR2 FYNNEI, per germline.

This chain joins TRBV6-6 and TRBJ2-2, with unresolved D. Per germline, CDR1 MNHNY and CDR2 SVGAGI (reference sequence). The V gene lost 3 bases and the J gene lost 4 bases, with 9 bases spanning the gap. The CDR3 loop spans 14 amino acids. The CDR3 sequence: CASSYHRGTGELFF. The CDR3 DNA reads as TGTGCCAGCAGTTATCACCGCGGCACCGGGGAGCTGTTTTTT.

This clone came up a few times. The chain couples TRBV6-5 to TRBJ1-1; TRBD1 is a possible D gene (5 bases). The length of the CDR3 is 12 residues. Germline V CDR1 and CDR2: MNHEY, SVGAGI. The germline V and J ends were trimmed by 6 bases and 4 bases, with 9 bases remaining between them. CDR3 protein: CASRRGGTEAFF. CDR3 DNA sequence: TGTGCCAGCAGGAGGGGAGGCACTGAAGCTTTCTTT.

This clone was counted once. The chain links TRBV27 to TRBJ2-7; possibly TRBD2 for D (6 bases). CDR1 and CDR2 (germline): MNHEY, SMNVEV (reference sequence). This CDR3 region has 13 residues. V dropped 3 bases and J dropped 4 bases, with 10 bases sitting between them. The DNA for the CDR3 is TGTGCCAGCAGTTTTGGCGGGACTTACGAGCAGTACTTC. It specifies CASSFGGTYEQYF.

This clone was counted a single time. The chain carries TRBV6-1 and TRBJ2-3; 12 nucleotides agree with TRBD2. CDR1 is MNHNS, CDR2 SASEGT, per germline. Germline trimming cut 4 bases from V and 0 bases from J; bases unmatched to any gene: 8. The CDR3 covers 18 residues. The CDR3 region has the DNA TGTGCCAGCAGTGCTGGACTGACTAGCGGGGGTAGCACAGATACGCAGTATTTT. It specifies CASSAGLTSGGSTDTQYF.

V gene TRBV5-6 combines with J gene TRBJ1-4; 7 nucleotides agree with TRBD1. V shed 3 bases, J shed 5 bases, and the junction held 10 bases outside the gene matches. Germline CDR1 reads SGHDT; CDR2 reads YYEEEE. The CDR3 runs to 16 residues. The CDR3 DNA sequence: TGTGCCAGCAGCTCAGAACCGGGACAGAGGAATGAAAAACTGTTTTTT. Amino acid sequence: CASSSEPGQRNEKLFF.

V usage is TRBV25-1 and J usage is TRBJ1-5; a possible D gene is TRBD1 (5 bases). CDR1 is MGHDK, CDR2 SYGVNS, per germline. V lost 3 bases and J 4 bases, leaving 13 bases between the germline ends. The CDR3 length is 15 residues. The CDR3 loop is CASSEAGGRNQPQHF. The CDR3 nucleotides are TGTGCCAGCAGTGAGGCCGGGGGAAGAAATCAGCCCCAGCATTTT.

This sequence joins TRBV29-1 and TRBJ2-5; TRBD1 aligns across 9 bases. With V trimmed by 6 bases and J by 6 bases, 5 bases remained unmatched. The CDR3 covers 12 residues. Germline CDR1 reads SQVTM; CDR2 reads ANQGSEA. The CDR3: CSVEGTGKTQYF. The CDR3 nucleotides read TGCAGCGTGGAGGGGACAGGGAAGACCCAGTACTTC.

This rearrangement joins TRBV4-2 to TRBJ1-2, with a weak D call TRBD1 (6 bases). The length of the CDR3 is 15 residues. In germline, CDR1 is LGHNA, CDR2 YNFKEQ. Trimming took 0 bases from V and 8 from J, leaving 16 bases between them. The chain's CDR3 is CASSQDPDSRGGYTF. CDR3 DNA sequence: TGTGCCAGCAGCCAAGACCCGGACTCGAGGGGGGGCTACACCTTC.

This rearrangement joins TRBV7-6 to TRBJ1-5; D unresolved. The CDR3 runs to 16 residues. The germline gives CDR1 SGHVS, CDR2 FNYEAQ. Trimming pared 4 bases from V and 5 bases from J, leaving 18 bases between. The CDR3 DNA follows: TGTGCCAGCAGCTCGCCGGGATTCACCAACCATCAGCCCCAGCATTTT. Translation gives CASSSPGFTNHQPQHF.

This clone was detected many times. This sequence joins TRBV2 and TRBJ2-7, with a possible D match to TRBD1 (6 bases). The CDR3 has 12 amino acids. V lost 9 bases and J lost 13, with 22 bases in between. The germline V gene encodes CDR1 SNHLY and CDR2 FYNNEI. CDR3 DNA sequence: TGTGCCAGTCTACAGGGCTCGCTCGTCAAATACTTC. As protein: CASLQGSLVKYF.

The chain recombines TRBV12-3 or TRBV12-4 with TRBJ1-1, with a weak D call TRBD1 (5 bases). V was cut by 5 bases and J by 4 bases, with 11 bases left in between. The CDR3 is 13 residues long. This chain's CDR3 is CASSATATTEAFF. The CDR3 DNA reads as TGTGCCAGCAGTGCGACAGCGACCACTGAAGCTTTCTTT.

The J gene is TRBJ1-5, the V gene TRBV2; a weak D match, TRBD1 (6 bases). The CDR3 runs 15 residues. The ends were cut back, 3 bases at V and 5 bases at J, with 14 bases in the middle. Per germline, CDR1 SNHLY and CDR2 FYNNEI. DNA of the CDR3: TGTGCCAGCAGTGATGACACAGGGTGGGATCAGCCCCAGCATTTT. Translation gives CASSDDTGWDQPQHF.

The genes are TRBV4-1 and TRBJ1-4, with D perhaps TRBD1 (5 bases). V lost 0 bases to trimming and J lost 11 bases, with 16 bases between them. The V gene's germline CDR1 is MGHRA and CDR2 YSYEKL. The CDR3 runs to 15 residues. This CDR3 is CASSQDLGGGVKLFF. CDR3 nucleotide sequence: TGCGCCAGCAGCCAAGATCTTGGTGGAGGGGTGAAACTGTTTTTT.

The V and J genes are TRBV9 and TRBJ2-3; TRBD2 agrees at 10 bases. Unmatched junction bases numbered 5, after V lost 3 bases and J lost 4 bases. The CDR3 runs to 15 residues. The germline V gene encodes CDR1 SGDLS and CDR2 YYNGEE. Written as DNA, the CDR3 is TGTGCCAGCAGCGCTCTAGCGGGGGTCGCAGATACGCAGTATTTT. Protein sequence: CASSALAGVADTQYF.